This T cell receptor beta chain was profiled in a study of T cell repertoires in cytomegalovirus infection. About the research overall: Shared public TCR beta signatures pointed to both CMV infection and a matching HLA type.

CDR1 MNHNY and CDR2 SVGAGI come from the germline V gene (reference sequence). With V trimmed by 7 bases and J by 0 bases, 10 bases remained unmatched. This CDR3 has 16 amino acids. In TCRdb, the reads were re-called with MiXCR into one record per CDR3 protein. The sample carries some 150,000 distinct CDR3 sequences, roughly 6% recorded once. A note on this clonotype: Its antigen is not identified.

General study findings and limits: Within the response measured ex vivo, HLA-C-restricted CMV-specific TCR beta clonotypes were dominant.

The sequence was collected from a human donor in good health (CMV status not recorded). Some clones in this sample may be carry-over from other donors' samples. The specimen was PBMCs. The V call is TRBV6-6, the J call TRBJ1-2; 8 nucleotides match TRBD1. CDR3 amino acids: CASIRQGTRANYGYTF. The CDR3 DNA sequence: TGTGCCAGCATCCGACAGGGGACTCGCGCTAACTATGGCTACACCTTC.